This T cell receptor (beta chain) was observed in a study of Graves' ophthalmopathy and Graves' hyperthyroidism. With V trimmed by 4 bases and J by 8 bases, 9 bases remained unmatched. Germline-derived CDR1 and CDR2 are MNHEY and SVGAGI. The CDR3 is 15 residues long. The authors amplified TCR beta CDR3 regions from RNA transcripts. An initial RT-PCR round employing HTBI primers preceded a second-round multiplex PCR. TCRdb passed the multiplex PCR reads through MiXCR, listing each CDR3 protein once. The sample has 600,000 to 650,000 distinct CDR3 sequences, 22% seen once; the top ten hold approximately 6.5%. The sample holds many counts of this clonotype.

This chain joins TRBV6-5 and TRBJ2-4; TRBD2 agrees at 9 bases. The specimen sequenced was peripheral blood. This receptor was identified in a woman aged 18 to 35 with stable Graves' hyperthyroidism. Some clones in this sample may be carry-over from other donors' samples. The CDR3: CASSSGTSKLDIQYF. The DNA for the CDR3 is TGTGCCAGCAGTTCCGGGACTAGCAAATTGGACATTCAGTACTTC.